This TCR beta chain derives from a study of CD8 T cells in ankylosing spondylitis. Study-wide results and caveats: Reported data indicate significant enrichment of disease-linked clones within matched ankylosing spondylitis synovial fluid. A motif of roughly 8 highly homologous TCR beta variants was seen as apparently characteristic of ankylosing spondylitis blood.

The germline CDR1 and CDR2 sequences are KGHSH and LQKENI. CDR3 size: 15 residues. With V trimmed by 2 bases and J by 7 bases, 3 bases remained unmatched. TCRdb fed the 5' RACE reads into MiXCR, producing one record per CDR3 protein. The sample has 450,000 to 550,000 distinct CDR3 sequences, over 4% seen once. This clonotype was observed at least ten times. The antigen remains unidentified. The V gene is TRBV18, the J gene TRBJ2-4; 12 bases are a match to TRBD1. The sequencing input was blood, either unsorted or a sorted T cell fraction (not recorded which). This receptor was identified in a male donor with ankylosing spondylitis. CDR3 in DNA: TGTGCCAGCTCACCAGGGACAGGGGGCGAGAACATTCAGTACTTC. This encodes CASSPGTGGENIQYF.